This T cell receptor beta chain was observed in a study of graft-versus-host responses after intestinal transplantation (dated by TCRdb to the early 2020s). With respect to the entire study: Multivisceral, liver-intestinal, or isolated intestinal transplants were received by the recipients. Anti-thymocyte globulin induction was given to all recipients, followed by maintenance tacrolimus and steroids for about 3 years. A peak of at least 4% donor T cells among recipient peripheral blood mononuclear cells was the definition used for donor T cell macrochimerism. To identify alloreactive clones, pre-transplant mixed lymphocyte reaction products were sequenced and then compared with unstimulated pre-transplant donor and recipient T cells. Rather than being sequenced by the commercial service, samples from a few later patients were sequenced in-house on an Illumina MiSeq and processed with MiXCR. The cohort enrolled 20 to 30 intestinal transplant recipients including one retransplant, and a few patients lacking pretransplant specimens were excluded. After intestinal transplantation, graft-versus-host and host-versus-graft alloreactive T cell clones were followed in the graft, circulation and bone marrow using bulk TCR-beta CDR3 sequencing. Here is what the overall study found, with its caveats: High GvH to HvG T cell clonal ratios were observed in the allografts of patients with donor T cell macrochimerism. GvH clones were detected in recipient bone marrow, and some appeared earlier in ileal mucosa or blood, consistent with an intestinal mucosal origin. The conclusions were limited by the relatively low number and heterogeneity of the intestinal transplant patients. Early after transplant, peak levels of circulating GvH clones were associated with declines in HvG clones.

As concerns this clone: The antigen this receptor binds is unknown. There are no base qualities to consult, and no much larger clone falls within one base.

The library was made by the immunoSEQ multiplex PCR assay. In most patients, genomic DNA was isolated using the Qiagen DNeasy Blood and Tissue Kit and sent frozen to Adaptive Biotechnologies for TCR sequencing. For most patients, genomic DNA was subjected to high-throughput TCR-beta CDR3 sequencing by Adaptive Biotechnologies. The authors processed their data as follows. Adaptive's ImmunoSEQ software was the source of the TCR sequencing data for around 20 patients, while a few other patients were processed with MiXCR and VDJtools. CD4 versus CD8 sorting errors were corrected by removing sequences found in both subsets at a frequency ratio below 5:1. CDR3 nucleotide sequences shared between donor and recipient were removed because the origin of such sequences could not be assigned. At least 2-fold expansion over unstimulated cells and a minimum CFSE-low frequency of 0.002% (template counts) or 0.001% (read counts) were required for clones to be classified as alloreactive. Mappable clones were those detected in sequenced pre-transplant spleen, lymph node, or MLR CFSE-low populations of the donor or recipient. The cumulative frequency of alloreactive clones was calculated as a percentage of all sequences, weighted by copy number. TCRdb re-hosts the immuneACCESS table, in-frame sequences only. Its copies lack some clones; in the studies checked, an unresolved V gene accounts for under half of them, and the cause for the rest is not known. V and J calls and clone size are copied from that table; D and trimming were computed from the DNA. Here the sample has some 97,000 clones; approximately 84% occur a single time. Over 0.75% of the sample is in the top ten clones.

Sample time point, as interpreted from the label and publication: cells obtained before transplantation from donor or recipient. CD3+CD4+ and CD3+CD8+ populations were FACS-sorted from unstimulated pre-transplant donor and recipient cells taken from spleen or lymph nodes. Trimming costs V 6 bases and J 9 bases, and their ends lie 16 bases apart. The CDR3 starts with the cysteine, ends with the phenylalanine, and has 13 residues. CDR3 DNA is the only sequence kept; it has 39 bases, read in frame from the first base. Sequences SGHRS (CDR1) and YFSETQ (CDR2) are obtained from the germline V gene. The chain is encoded by TRBV5-1 joined to TRBJ2-1; D gene: possibly TRBD1, on 6 matching bases. The TCR was taken from a human donor who was the organ donor for an intestinal transplant. Sequencing was performed on unstimulated CD4+ T cells sorted from spleen or lymph node cells, taken before transplant. CDR3 loop: CASKKWGPGEQFF. In nucleotide form, the sequence is TGCGCCAGCAAAAAGTGGGGGCCGGGTGAGCAGTTCTTC.